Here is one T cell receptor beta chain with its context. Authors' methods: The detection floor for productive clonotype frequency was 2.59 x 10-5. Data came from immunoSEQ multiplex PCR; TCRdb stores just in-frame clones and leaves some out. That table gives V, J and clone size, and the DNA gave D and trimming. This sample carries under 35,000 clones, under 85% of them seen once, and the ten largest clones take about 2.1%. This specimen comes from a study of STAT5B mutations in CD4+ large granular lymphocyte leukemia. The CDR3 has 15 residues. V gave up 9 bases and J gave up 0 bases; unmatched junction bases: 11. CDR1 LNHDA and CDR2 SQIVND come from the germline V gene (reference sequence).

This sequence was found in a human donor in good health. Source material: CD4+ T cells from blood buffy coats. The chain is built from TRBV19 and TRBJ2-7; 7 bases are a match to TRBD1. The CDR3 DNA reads TGTGCCAGCCGACCCCCGGGACAGAACTCCTACGAGCAGTACTTC. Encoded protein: CASRPPGQNSYEQYF.